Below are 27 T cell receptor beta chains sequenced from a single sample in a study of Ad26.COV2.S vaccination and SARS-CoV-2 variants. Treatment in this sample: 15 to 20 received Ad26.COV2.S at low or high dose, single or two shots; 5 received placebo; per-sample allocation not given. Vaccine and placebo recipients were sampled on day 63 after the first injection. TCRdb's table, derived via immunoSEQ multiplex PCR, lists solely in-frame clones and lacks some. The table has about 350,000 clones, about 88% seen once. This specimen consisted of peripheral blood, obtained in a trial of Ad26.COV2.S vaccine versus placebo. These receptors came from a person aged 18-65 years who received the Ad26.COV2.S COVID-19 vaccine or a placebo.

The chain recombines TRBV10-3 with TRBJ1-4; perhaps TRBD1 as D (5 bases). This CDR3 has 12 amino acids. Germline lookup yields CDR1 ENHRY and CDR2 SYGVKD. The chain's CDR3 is CATSGGVEKLFF. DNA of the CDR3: TGTGCTACCTCGGGGGGAGTAGAAAAACTGTTTTTT.

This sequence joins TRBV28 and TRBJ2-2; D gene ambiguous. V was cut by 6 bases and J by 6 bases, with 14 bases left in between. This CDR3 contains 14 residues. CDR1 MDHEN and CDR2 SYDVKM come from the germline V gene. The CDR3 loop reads CASRGRIGAGELFF. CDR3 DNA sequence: TGTGCCAGCAGGGGCCGTATTGGGGCCGGGGAGCTGTTTTTT.

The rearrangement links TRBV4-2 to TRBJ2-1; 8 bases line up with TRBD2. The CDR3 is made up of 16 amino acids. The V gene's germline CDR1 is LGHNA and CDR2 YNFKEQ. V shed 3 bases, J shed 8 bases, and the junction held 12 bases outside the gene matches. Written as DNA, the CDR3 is TGTGCCAGCAGCCAGGGACGGGGGGGCGATAGAGATGAGCAGTTCTTC. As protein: CASSQGRGGDRDEQFF.

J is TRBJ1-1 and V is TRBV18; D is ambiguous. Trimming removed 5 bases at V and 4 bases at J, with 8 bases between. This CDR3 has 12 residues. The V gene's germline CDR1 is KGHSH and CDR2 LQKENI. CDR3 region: CASSEVATEAFF. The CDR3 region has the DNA TGTGCCAGCTCAGAAGTCGCCACTGAAGCTTTCTTT.

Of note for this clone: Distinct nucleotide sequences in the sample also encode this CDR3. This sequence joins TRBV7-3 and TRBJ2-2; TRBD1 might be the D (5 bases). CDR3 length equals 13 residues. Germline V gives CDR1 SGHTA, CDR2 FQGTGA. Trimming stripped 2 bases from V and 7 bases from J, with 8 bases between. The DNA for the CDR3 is TGTGCCAGCAGCTTACAGGGATTCGGGGAGCTGTTTTTT. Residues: CASSLQGFGELFF.

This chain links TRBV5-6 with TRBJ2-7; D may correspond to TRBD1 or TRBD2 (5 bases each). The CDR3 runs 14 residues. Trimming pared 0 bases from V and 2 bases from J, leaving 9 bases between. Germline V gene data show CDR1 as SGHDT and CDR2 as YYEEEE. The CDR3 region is CASSLGGDPYEQYF. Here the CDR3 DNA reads TGTGCCAGCAGCTTGGGAGGGGATCCCTACGAGCAGTACTTC.

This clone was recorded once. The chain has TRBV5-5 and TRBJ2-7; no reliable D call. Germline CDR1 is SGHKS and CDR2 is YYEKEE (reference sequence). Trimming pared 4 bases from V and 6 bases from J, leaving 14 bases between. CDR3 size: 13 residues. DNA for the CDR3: TGTGCCAGCAGCGGAGAATGGGTCTTCGAGCAGTACTTC. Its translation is CASSGEWVFEQYF.

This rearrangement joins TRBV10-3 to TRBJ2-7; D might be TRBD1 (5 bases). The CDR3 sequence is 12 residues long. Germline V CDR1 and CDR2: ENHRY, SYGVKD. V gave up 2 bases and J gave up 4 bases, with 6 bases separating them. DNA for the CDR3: TGTGCCATCAGTGAGAGGGGATACGAGCAGTACTTC. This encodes CAISERGYEQYF.

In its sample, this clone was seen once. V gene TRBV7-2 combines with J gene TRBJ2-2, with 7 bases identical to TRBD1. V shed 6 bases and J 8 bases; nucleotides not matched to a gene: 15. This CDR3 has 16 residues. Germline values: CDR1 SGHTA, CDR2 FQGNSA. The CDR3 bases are TGTGCCAGCAGGATAAGAATACAGGGGTGGATGGGGGAGCTGTTTTTT. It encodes CASRIRIQGWMGELFF.

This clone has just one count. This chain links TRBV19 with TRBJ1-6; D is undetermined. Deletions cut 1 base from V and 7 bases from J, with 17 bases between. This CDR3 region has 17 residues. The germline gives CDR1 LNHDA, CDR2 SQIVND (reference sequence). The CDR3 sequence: CASSIGPVRVVNSPLHF. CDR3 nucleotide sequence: TGTGCCAGTAGTATAGGTCCCGTCCGGGTAGTGAATTCACCCCTCCACTTT.

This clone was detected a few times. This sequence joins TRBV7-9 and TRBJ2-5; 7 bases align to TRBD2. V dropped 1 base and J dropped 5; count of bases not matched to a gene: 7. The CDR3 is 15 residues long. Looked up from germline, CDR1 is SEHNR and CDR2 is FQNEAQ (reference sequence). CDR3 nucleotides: TGTGCCAGCAGCTTAGTGCGGGAGTGGGGGGAGACCCAGTACTTC. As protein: CASSLVREWGETQYF.

CDR3 sequence reads: CASSPQKGALFGDEQYF. The CDR3 nucleotides read TGTGCCAGTAGCCCACAAAAAGGGGCGCTATTTGGTGACGAGCAGTACTTC. The chain employs TRBV19 and TRBJ2-7; weak D call: TRBD1 (5 bases). Trimming removed 6 bases at V and 5 bases at J, with 26 bases between. The CDR3 has 17 amino acids. The V gene's germline CDR1 is LNHDA and CDR2 SQIVND (reference sequence).

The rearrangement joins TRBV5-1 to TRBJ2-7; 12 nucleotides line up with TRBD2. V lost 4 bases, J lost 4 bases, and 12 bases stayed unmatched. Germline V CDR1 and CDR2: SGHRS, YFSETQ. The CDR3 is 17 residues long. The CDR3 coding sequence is TGCGCCAGCAGCCCCCCCGGGCTAGCGGGGGGGGAATACGAGCAGTACTTC. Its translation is CASSPPGLAGGEYEQYF.

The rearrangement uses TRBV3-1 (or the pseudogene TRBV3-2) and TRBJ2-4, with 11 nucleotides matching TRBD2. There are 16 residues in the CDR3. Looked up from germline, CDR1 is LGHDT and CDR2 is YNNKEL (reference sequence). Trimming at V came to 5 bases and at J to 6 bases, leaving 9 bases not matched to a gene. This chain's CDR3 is CASSGFSGTSGNIQYF. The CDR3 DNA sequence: TGTGCCAGCAGCGGCTTCTCCGGGACTAGCGGAAACATTCAGTACTTC.

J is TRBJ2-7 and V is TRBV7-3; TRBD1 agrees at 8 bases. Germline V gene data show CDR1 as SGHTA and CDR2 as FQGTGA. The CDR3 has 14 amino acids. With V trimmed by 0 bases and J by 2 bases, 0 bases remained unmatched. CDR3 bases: TGTGCCAGCAGCTTAACGACAGGGGCCTACGAGCAGTACTTC. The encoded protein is CASSLTTGAYEQYF.

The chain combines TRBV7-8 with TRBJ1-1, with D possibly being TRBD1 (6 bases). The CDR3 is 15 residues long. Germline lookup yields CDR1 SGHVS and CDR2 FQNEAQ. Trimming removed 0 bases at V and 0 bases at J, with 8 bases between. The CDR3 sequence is CASSLAGTLNTEAFF. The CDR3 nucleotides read TGTGCCAGCAGCTTAGCCGGGACACTGAACACTGAAGCTTTCTTT.

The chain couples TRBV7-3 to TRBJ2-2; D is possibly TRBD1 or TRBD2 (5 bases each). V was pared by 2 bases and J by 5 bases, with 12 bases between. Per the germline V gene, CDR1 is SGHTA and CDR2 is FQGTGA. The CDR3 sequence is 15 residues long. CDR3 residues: CASSLEGLGTGELFF. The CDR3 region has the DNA TGTGCCAGCAGCTTAGAGGGGCTTGGTACCGGGGAGCTGTTTTTT.

The CDR3 bases are TGTGCCAGTATTGGGGGTGTCGGTCAGCCCCAGCATTTT. Translating it yields CASIGGVGQPQHF. This rearrangement joins TRBV19 to TRBJ1-5; perhaps TRBD1 as D (5 bases). The germline gives CDR1 LNHDA, CDR2 SQIVND (reference sequence). The length of the CDR3 is 13 residues. Between the trimmed V and J ends, which lost 7 bases and 6 bases, there was a span of 13 bases.

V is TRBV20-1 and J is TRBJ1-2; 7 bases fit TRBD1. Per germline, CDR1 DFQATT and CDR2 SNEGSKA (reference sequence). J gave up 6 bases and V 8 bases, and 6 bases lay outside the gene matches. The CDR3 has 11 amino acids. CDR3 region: CSPTQGNGYTF. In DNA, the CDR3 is TGCAGTCCGACACAGGGGAATGGCTACACCTTC.

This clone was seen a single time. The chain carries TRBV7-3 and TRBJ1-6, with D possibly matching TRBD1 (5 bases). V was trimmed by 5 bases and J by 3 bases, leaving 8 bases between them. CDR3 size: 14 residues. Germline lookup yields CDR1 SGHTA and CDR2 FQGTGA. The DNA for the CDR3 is TGTGCCAGCAGCATCCAGGGCTATAATTCACCCCTCCACTTT. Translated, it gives CASSIQGYNSPLHF.

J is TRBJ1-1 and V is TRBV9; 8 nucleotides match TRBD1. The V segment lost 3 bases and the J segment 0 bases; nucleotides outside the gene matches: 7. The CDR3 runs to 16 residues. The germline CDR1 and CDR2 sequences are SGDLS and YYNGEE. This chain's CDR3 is CASSAGNRGVNTEAFF. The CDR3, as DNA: TGTGCCAGCAGCGCAGGGAACAGGGGGGTGAACACTGAAGCTTTCTTT.

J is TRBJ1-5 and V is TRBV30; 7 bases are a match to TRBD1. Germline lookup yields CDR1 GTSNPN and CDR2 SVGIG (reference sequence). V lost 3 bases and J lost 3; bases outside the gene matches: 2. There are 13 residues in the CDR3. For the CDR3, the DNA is TGTGCCTGGAGGGACAGGCTCAATCAGCCCCAGCATTTT. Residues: CAWRDRLNQPQHF.

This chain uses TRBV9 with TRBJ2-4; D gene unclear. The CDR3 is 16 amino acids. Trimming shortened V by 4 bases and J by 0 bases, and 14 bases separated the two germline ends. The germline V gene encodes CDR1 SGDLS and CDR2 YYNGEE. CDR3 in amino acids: CASSYRPGQAKNIQYF. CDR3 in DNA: TGTGCCAGCAGCTATCGGCCCGGCCAAGCCAAAAACATTCAGTACTTC.

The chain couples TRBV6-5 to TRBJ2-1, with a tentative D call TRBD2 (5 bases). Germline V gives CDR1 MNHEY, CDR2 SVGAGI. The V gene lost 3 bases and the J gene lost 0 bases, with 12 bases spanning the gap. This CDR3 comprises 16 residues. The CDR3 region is CASSYRRRSSYNEQFF. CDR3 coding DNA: TGTGCCAGCAGTTATCGGCGGAGGAGCTCCTACAATGAGCAGTTCTTC.

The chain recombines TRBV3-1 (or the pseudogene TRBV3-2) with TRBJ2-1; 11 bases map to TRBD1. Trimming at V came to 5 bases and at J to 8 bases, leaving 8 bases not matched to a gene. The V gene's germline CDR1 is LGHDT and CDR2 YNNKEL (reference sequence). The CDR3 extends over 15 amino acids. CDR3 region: CASSSRDRGEDEQFF. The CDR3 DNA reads TGTGCCAGCAGCTCGCGGGACAGGGGGGAGGATGAGCAGTTCTTC.

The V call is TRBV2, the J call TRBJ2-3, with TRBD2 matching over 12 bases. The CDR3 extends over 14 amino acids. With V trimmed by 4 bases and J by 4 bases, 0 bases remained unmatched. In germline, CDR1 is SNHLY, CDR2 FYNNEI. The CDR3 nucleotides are TGTGCCAGCAGTGGACTAGCGGGAGCAGATACGCAGTATTTT. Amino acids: CASSGLAGADTQYF.

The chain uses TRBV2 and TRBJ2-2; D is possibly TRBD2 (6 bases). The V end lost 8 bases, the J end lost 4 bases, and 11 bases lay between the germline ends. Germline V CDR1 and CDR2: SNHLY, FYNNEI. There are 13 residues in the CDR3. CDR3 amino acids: CASVGGSTGELFF. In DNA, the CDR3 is TGTGCCAGCGTCGGGGGAAGCACCGGGGAGCTGTTTTTT.